The text below deals with one TCR beta chain. Its matching antigen is unknown. Given a much more abundant clone one base away, this may be a read error. The CDR3 runs 17 residues. Template switching added a universal primer site, and cDNA bore unique molecular identifiers. TCRdb recomputed calls from the 5' RACE reads with MiXCR, one row per CDR3 protein. The data contain around 1.7 million distinct CDR3 sequences, less than 35% of them singletons. The data are from a study of identical twins. General study points: There was an excess of low generation probability in the out-of-frame alpha sequences that twins shared.

The rearrangement uses TRBV12-3 or TRBV12-4 and TRBJ2-4, with TRBD2 matching 11 bases. The specimen sequenced was cord blood. The TCR comes from a newborn girl in good health. CDR3 sequence (DNA): TGTGCCAGCAGCCGACCTTTGACTAGCGGGACAAAAAACATTCGGTACTTC. Its translation is CASSRPLTSGTKNIRYF.